This is a list of T cell receptor beta chains from one sample in a study of T cell repertoires in cytomegalovirus infection. TCRdb redid the calling of the reads with MiXCR, one entry per CDR3 protein. The sample holds 54,000 or so distinct CDR3 sequences, around 34% seen once. Their target antigens are unknown. What was sequenced was PBMCs, sequenced either directly or after in vitro stimulation (not recorded which). The receptors shown here come from a human donor in good health (CMV status not recorded). Some clones in this sample may be carry-over from other donors' samples. Each CDR3 is given with its conserved first and last residue. A D gene is named only where the DNA matches it firmly. The size field is filled for only some rows; it gives once, few, many or a size class.

length: 14
J: TRBJ2-5
size: -
D: TRBD1
V: TRBV20-1
DNA: TGCAGTGCAAACCCTACAGGGGGCAGTGAGACCCAGTACTTC
CDR3: CSANPTGGSETQYF

length: 17
J: TRBJ2-3
size: -
D: TRBD2
V: TRBV7-8
DNA: TGTGCCAGCAGCTTAGCGCGGGCGGGAGGGCCTAGAGATACGCAGTATTTT
CDR3: CASSLARAGGPRDTQYF

length: 15
J: TRBJ1-2
size: -
D: -
V: TRBV5-6
DNA: TGTGCCAGCAGCTTGCTTGGACAGCCCAACTATGGCTACACCTTC
CDR3: CASSLLGQPNYGYTF

length: 12
J: TRBJ1-2
size: -
D: -
V: TRBV19
DNA: TGTGCCAGTAGCCTGGAGGAGGGGGGCTACACCTTC
CDR3: CASSLEEGGYTF

length: 18
J: TRBJ2-6
size: few
D: TRBD1
V: TRBV10-3
DNA: TGTGCCATCAGTGCCGGACAGGGGGCGCGGTCTGGGGCCAACGTCCTGACTTTC
CDR3: CAISAGQGARSGANVLTF

length: 15
J: TRBJ2-7
size: -
D: -
V: TRBV4-2
DNA: TGTGCCAGCAGCCAAGATAGGAGACTAGGCTACGAGCAGTACTTC
CDR3: CASSQDRRLGYEQYF

length: 15
J: TRBJ2-7
size: few
D: -
V: TRBV20-1
DNA: TGCAGTGCTAACCGAGGAGGAGGGCCTAACTACGAGCAGTACTTC
CDR3: CSANRGGGPNYEQYF

length: 12
J: TRBJ2-7
size: -
D: -
V: TRBV28
DNA: TGTGCCAGCAGAGACTTGTCCGCCGAGCAGTACTTC
CDR3: CASRDLSAEQYF

length: 16
J: TRBJ2-7
size: few
D: -
V: TRBV10-3
DNA: TGTGCCATCAGTCAGGATTTTCCGACAGGCACCTACGAGCAGTACTTC
CDR3: CAISQDFPTGTYEQYF

length: 13
J: TRBJ2-1
size: -
D: -
V: TRBV12-3/TRBV12-4
DNA: TGTGCCAGCACCGGGCCCGGGGCCAATGAGCAGTTCTTC
CDR3: CASTGPGANEQFF

length: 14
J: TRBJ2-6
size: -
D: -
V: TRBV9
DNA: TGTGCCAGCAGCCGTCTAACAGGAGCCAACGTCCTGACTTTC
CDR3: CASSRLTGANVLTF

length: 12
J: TRBJ2-1
size: -
D: -
V: TRBV3-1
DNA: TGTGCCAGCAGTCCAAGGGTTGGAGAGCAGTTCTTC
CDR3: CASSPRVGEQFF

length: 13
J: TRBJ2-5
size: few
D: -
V: TRBV7-8
DNA: TGTGCCAGCAGCTTAAAGCCCCTGGAGACCCAGTACTTC
CDR3: CASSLKPLETQYF

length: 18
J: TRBJ2-1
size: -
D: TRBD2
V: TRBV4-2
DNA: TGTGCCAGCAGCCCTCGAAGTCTTAGCGGGGGGTTCTACAATGAGCAGTTCTTC
CDR3: CASSPRSLSGGFYNEQFF

length: 12
J: TRBJ2-5
size: -
D: -
V: TRBV5-5
DNA: TGTGCCAGCAGCTTGGTCGTAGAGGCCCAGTACTTC
CDR3: CASSLVVEAQYF

length: 14
J: TRBJ1-5
size: -
D: -
V: TRBV6-6
DNA: TGTGCCAGCACCCGACGGGGGGCGACTCAGCCCCAGCATTTT
CDR3: CASTRRGATQPQHF

length: 15
J: TRBJ2-6
size: -
D: -
V: TRBV7-9
DNA: TGTGCCAGCAGCTTAGCCCACTCTGGGGCCAACGTCCTGACTTTC
CDR3: CASSLAHSGANVLTF

length: 13
J: TRBJ1-1
size: -
D: -
V: TRBV6-8
DNA: TGTGCCAGCAGCCCCCGGGTTTTACCTGAAGCTTTCTTT
CDR3: CASSPRVLPEAFF

length: 13
J: TRBJ1-5
size: few
D: TRBD1
V: TRBV6-1
DNA: TGTGCCAGCAGGACAGGGGTAAATCAGCCCCAGCATTTT
CDR3: CASRTGVNQPQHF

length: 17
J: TRBJ1-1
size: many
D: TRBD1
V: TRBV7-2
DNA: TGTGCCAGCAGCTTAGGGGGGGACAGGGGGCTTTCGGTTGAAGCTTTCTTT
CDR3: CASSLGGDRGLSVEAFF

length: 15
J: TRBJ2-1
size: many
D: -
V: TRBV28
DNA: TGTGCCAGCGGTCGGGGGACCTTAAGGGAAGATGAGCAGTTCTTC
CDR3: CASGRGTLREDEQFF

length: 12
J: TRBJ1-4
size: -
D: -
V: TRBV28
DNA: TGTGCCAGCAGTTCACGATTCCCTGGACTGTTTTTT
CDR3: CASSSRFPGLFF

length: 16
J: TRBJ2-7
size: -
D: -
V: TRBV5-4
DNA: TGTGCCAGCAGCTTTGCCCCTCCGGGACTTCCCTACGAGCAGTACTTC
CDR3: CASSFAPPGLPYEQYF

length: 12
J: TRBJ1-1
size: -
D: TRBD1
V: TRBV7-9
DNA: TGTGCCAGCAGCCAGACAGGGGGCAAAGCTTTCTTT
CDR3: CASSQTGGKAFF

length: 15
J: TRBJ2-5
size: -
D: TRBD1
V: TRBV7-6
DNA: TGTGCCAGCAGCTCCTCCTCCGGACAGGAAGCGACCCAGTACTTC
CDR3: CASSSSSGQEATQYF

length: 15
J: TRBJ2-3
size: -
D: -
V: TRBV5-1
DNA: TGCGCCAGCATTCCGATTGCGGGCAGCACAGATACGCAGTATTTT
CDR3: CASIPIAGSTDTQYF

length: 15
J: TRBJ1-4
size: -
D: TRBD1
V: TRBV20-1
DNA: TGCAGTGCTAGAGACGGACAGGGGGCTGGTGAAAAACTGTTTTTT
CDR3: CSARDGQGAGEKLFF

length: 15
J: TRBJ1-2
size: many
D: TRBD1
V: TRBV7-2
DNA: TGTGCCAGCAGCCCGGGGGGACAGGGGTTCTATGGCTACACCTTC
CDR3: CASSPGGQGFYGYTF

length: 15
J: TRBJ2-7
size: -
D: -
V: TRBV12-3/TRBV12-4
DNA: TGTGCCAGCAGTTTTTCTACAATGAGCTCCTACGAGCAGTACTTC
CDR3: CASSFSTMSSYEQYF

length: 13
J: TRBJ2-1
size: few
D: -
V: TRBV20-1
DNA: TGCAGTGCGAGAAAGAGAGCCGGGGATGAGCAGTTCTTC
CDR3: CSARKRAGDEQFF

length: 11
J: TRBJ2-7
size: many
D: -
V: TRBV7-8
DNA: TGTGCCAGCAGCCGAAAGGGAGAGCAGTACTTC
CDR3: CASSRKGEQYF

length: 15
J: TRBJ1-5
size: -
D: -
V: TRBV6-1
DNA: TGTGCCAGCAGGTCCGGATTTTATAGCAATCAGCCCCAGCATTTT
CDR3: CASRSGFYSNQPQHF

length: 16
J: TRBJ2-3
size: -
D: TRBD2
V: TRBV7-3
DNA: TGTGCCAGCAGGGCATTGGGACTAGCGGGACCAGATACGCAGTATTTT
CDR3: CASRALGLAGPDTQYF

length: 15
J: TRBJ2-7
size: few
D: -
V: TRBV20-1
DNA: TGCAGTGCCCGTGACCCCAGGGGGGCGTCCTACGAGCAGTACTTC
CDR3: CSARDPRGASYEQYF

length: 15
J: TRBJ2-7
size: few
D: -
V: TRBV7-2
DNA: TGTGCCAGCAGCGCATACCAGGGAGGATTCTACGAGCAGTACTTC
CDR3: CASSAYQGGFYEQYF

length: 14
J: TRBJ2-3
size: medium-sized
D: -
V: TRBV4-1
DNA: TGCGCCAGCAGCCAAAAAGTGCGCACAGATACGCAGTATTTT
CDR3: CASSQKVRTDTQYF

length: 15
J: TRBJ2-1
size: few
D: TRBD1
V: TRBV6-5
DNA: TGTGCCAGCAGTTACCGGGACAGGGCCTACAATGAGCAGTTCTTC
CDR3: CASSYRDRAYNEQFF

length: 14
J: TRBJ2-4
size: once
D: TRBD1
V: TRBV2
DNA: TGTGCCAGCCAGGACAGGGGGCCGGGGGACATTCAGTACTTC
CDR3: CASQDRGPGDIQYF

length: 16
J: TRBJ1-2
size: few
D: -
V: TRBV6-6
DNA: TGTGCCAGCAGAGCTTCCTACATAGGGGTCTCTCATGGCTACACCTTC
CDR3: CASRASYIGVSHGYTF

length: 14
J: TRBJ1-5
size: -
D: -
V: TRBV7-8
DNA: TGTGCCAGCAGCTTACTAGATCGGCGGCAGCCCCAGCATTTT
CDR3: CASSLLDRRQPQHF